The rows below give T cell receptor beta chains drawn from one sample of a study of T cells in Graves' hyperthyroidism and ophthalmopathy. TCRdb re-called the multiplex PCR reads with MiXCR, one entry per CDR3 protein. The repertoire has more than 300,000 distinct CDR3 sequences, roughly 17% of them found once; the top ten carry approximately 30%. What was sequenced was blood. Every receptor here comes from a woman between 25 and 40 years old with Graves' hyperthyroidism that later progressed to Graves' ophthalmopathy. Both conserved end residues are part of each CDR3. D genes are given only for firm matches. Clone size, where shown, is once, few, many, or a class for clones that have expanded.

clone size,V gene,D gene,J gene,CDR3 protein,CDR3 DNA
NA,TRBV10-1,TRBD2,TRBJ2-3,CASSDAGDSSDTQYF,TGCGCCAGCAGTGATGCGGGAGATTCGTCAGATACGCAGTATTTT
many,TRBV10-3,NA,TRBJ2-5,CAISNNGDSQETQYF,TGTGCCATCAGCAATAACGGGGACTCCCAAGAGACCCAGTACTTC
many,TRBV11-2,NA,TRBJ1-5,CASSLTGQPQHF,TGTGCCAGCAGCTTAACGGGTCAGCCCCAGCATTTT
NA,TRBV4-1,TRBD2,TRBJ2-1,CASSQSREGLYEQFF,TGCGCCAGCAGCCAATCGCGGGAGGGCCTCTATGAGCAGTTCTTC
many,TRBV7-9,TRBD1,TRBJ1-1,CASSLSQGRTEAFF,TGTGCCAGCAGCTTATCACAGGGGCGCACTGAAGCTTTCTTT
many,TRBV28,TRBD1,TRBJ1-2,CASSDRARTGNYGYTF,TGTGCCAGCAGTGATAGGGCCAGGACAGGGAACTATGGCTACACCTTC
many,TRBV19,NA,TRBJ1-6,CASSTSGTGNSPLHF,TGTGCCAGTAGTACTTCCGGGACTGGTAATTCACCCCTCCACTTT
many,TRBV3-1,TRBD1,TRBJ2-7,CASSQSGGYSYEQYF,TGTGCCAGCAGCCAGTCAGGGGGATACTCCTACGAGCAGTACTTC
many,TRBV11-2,TRBD1,TRBJ2-5,CASSLGGTGEYETQYF,TGTGCCAGCAGCCTAGGCGGGACAGGAGAGTATGAGACCCAGTACTTC
many,TRBV30,TRBD1,TRBJ1-2,CAWNEQGDHYGYTF,TGTGCCTGGAATGAACAGGGGGATCACTATGGCTACACCTTC
many,TRBV3-1,NA,TRBJ2-7,CASSQEGVSEQYF,TGTGCCAGCAGCCAAGAGGGGGTAAGCGAGCAGTACTTC
many,TRBV29-1,TRBD1,TRBJ2-5,CSVDKRGRYETQYF,TGCAGCGTTGATAAGAGGGGGCGATACGAGACCCAGTACTTC